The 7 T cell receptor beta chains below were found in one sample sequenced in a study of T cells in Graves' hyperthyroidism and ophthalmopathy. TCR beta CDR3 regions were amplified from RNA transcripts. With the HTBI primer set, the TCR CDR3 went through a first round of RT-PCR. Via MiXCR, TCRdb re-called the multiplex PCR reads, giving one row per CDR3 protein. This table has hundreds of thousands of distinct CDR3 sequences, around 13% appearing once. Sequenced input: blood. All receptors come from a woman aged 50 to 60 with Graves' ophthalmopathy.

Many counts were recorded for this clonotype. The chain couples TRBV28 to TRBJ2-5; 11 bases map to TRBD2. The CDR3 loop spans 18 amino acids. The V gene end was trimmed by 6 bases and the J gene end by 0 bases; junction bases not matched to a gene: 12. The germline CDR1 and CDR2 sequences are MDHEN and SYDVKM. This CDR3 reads CASSPGLAGGTYQETQYF. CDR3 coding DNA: TGTGCCAGCAGCCCGGGGCTAGCGGGAGGCACGTACCAAGAGACCCAGTACTTC.

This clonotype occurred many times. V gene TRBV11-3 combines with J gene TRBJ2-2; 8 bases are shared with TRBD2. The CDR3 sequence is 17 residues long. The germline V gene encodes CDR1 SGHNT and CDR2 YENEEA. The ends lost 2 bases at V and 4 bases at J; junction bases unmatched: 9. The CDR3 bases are TGTGCCAGCAGCTTAAAGAGCGGGAGTATGGTCACCGGGGAGCTGTTTTTT. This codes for CASSLKSGSMVTGELFF.

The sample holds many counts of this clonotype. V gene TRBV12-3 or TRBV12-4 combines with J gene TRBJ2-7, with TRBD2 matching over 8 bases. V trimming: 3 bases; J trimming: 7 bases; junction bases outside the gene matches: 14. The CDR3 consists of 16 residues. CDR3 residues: CASSFLAGTPPGEQYF. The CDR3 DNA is TGTGCCAGCAGTTTTTTAGCGGGAACACCCCCCGGGGAGCAGTACTTC.

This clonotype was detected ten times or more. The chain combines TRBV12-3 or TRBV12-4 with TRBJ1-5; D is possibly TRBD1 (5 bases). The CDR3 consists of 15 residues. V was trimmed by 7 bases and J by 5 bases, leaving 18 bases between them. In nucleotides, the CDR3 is TGTGCCAGCACCTTGGGGGGAGGGGCTCATCAGCCCCAGCATTTT. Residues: CASTLGGGAHQPQHF.

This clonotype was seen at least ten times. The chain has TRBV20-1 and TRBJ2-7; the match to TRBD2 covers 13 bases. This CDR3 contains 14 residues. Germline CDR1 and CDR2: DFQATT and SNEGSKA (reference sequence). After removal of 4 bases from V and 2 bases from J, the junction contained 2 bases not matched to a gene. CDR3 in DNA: TGCAGTGCTACGACTAGCGGGAGGCCCTACGAGCAGTACTTC. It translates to CSATTSGRPYEQYF.

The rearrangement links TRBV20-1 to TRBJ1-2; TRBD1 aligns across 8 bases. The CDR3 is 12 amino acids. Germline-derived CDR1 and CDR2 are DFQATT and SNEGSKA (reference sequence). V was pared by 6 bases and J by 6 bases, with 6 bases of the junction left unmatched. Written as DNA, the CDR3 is TGCAGTGCCGGACAGGGACCCAATGGCTACACCTTC. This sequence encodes CSAGQGPNGYTF.

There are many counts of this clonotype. CDR3 in amino acids: CASSFNRGGGETQYF. CDR3 sequence (DNA): TGTGCCAGCAGTTTCAACAGGGGGGGAGGGGAGACCCAGTACTTC. This rearrangement joins TRBV12-3 or TRBV12-4 to TRBJ2-5, with D perhaps matching TRBD1 (8 bases). V dropped 3 bases and J dropped 5 bases, with 16 bases sitting between them. The CDR3 is 15 residues long.